This T cell receptor (beta chain) emerged from a study of T cells in Graves' hyperthyroidism and ophthalmopathy. Across the whole study: Peripheral blood was acquired at first diagnosis, ahead of any therapy whatsoever.

A NOSPECS grade of at least 4, a Clinical Activity Score of at least 3 and duration under 3 months were recorded in ophthalmopathy patients. Patients having uncontrolled infection, another autoimmune disease, pregnancy or lactation were not included. Diagnoses were made from clinical symptoms, serum measures (thyroxine and TRAb), thyroid ultrasound and orbital computed tomography. TCR beta CDR3 regions were amplified from RNA. Researchers ran a first-round RT-PCR on the TCR CDR3 using the HTBI primer set. Using its own MiXCR run on the multiplex PCR reads, TCRdb lists one record per CDR3 protein. This sample has around 290,000 distinct CDR3 sequences; over 15% occur once, and the top ten carry around 61%. The V gene's germline CDR1 is SGHRS and CDR2 YFSETQ. V was shortened by 1 base and J by 0 bases, with 11 bases between the two germline ends. The CDR3 extends over 15 amino acids. This clonotype was counted many times.

Material: blood. The rearrangement uses TRBV5-1 and TRBJ2-7; TRBD2 might be the D (5 bases). The sequence was collected from a woman aged 60-75 years with Graves' ophthalmopathy. As DNA, the CDR3 is TGCGCCAGCAGCTTGATTTCGGGGAGCTCCTACGAGCAGTACTTC. Protein product: CASSLISGSSYEQYF.